Presented here are 31 T cell receptor beta chains from one specimen sequenced in a study of Ad26.COV2.S vaccination and SARS-CoV-2 variants. The table came from immunoSEQ multiplex PCR; TCRdb's copy has only in-frame clones and leaves some out. The sample has nearly 7,000 clones, 65% to 85% seen once. The material sequenced was peripheral blood, taken after recovery from COVID-19. The receptors stem from a human donor who had recovered from COVID-19.

With respect to this clone: Other DNA sequences in the sample encode the same CDR3. The chain uses TRBV18 and TRBJ2-7, with D perhaps TRBD2 (6 bases). This CDR3 contains 14 residues. CDR1 is KGHSH, CDR2 LQKENI, per germline. Trimming removed 2 bases from V and 2 bases from J, with 10 bases in between. In DNA, the CDR3 is TGTGCCAGCTCACCAGGGGGGACCCCCTACGAGCAGTACTTC. It specifies CASSPGGTPYEQYF.

This clone was detected only a few times. The gene calls are TRBV20-1 and TRBJ2-2, with a possible D match to TRBD1 (5 bases). CDR3 length equals 11 residues. Between the trimmed V and J ends, which lost 4 bases and 10 bases, there was a span of 10 bases. Germline V lookup: CDR1 DFQATT, CDR2 SNEGSKA (reference sequence). This chain's CDR3 is CSANQGMELFF. The DNA for the CDR3 is TGCAGTGCTAATCAGGGTATGGAGCTGTTTTTT.

The V call is TRBV3-1 (or the pseudogene TRBV3-2), the J call TRBJ1-1, with D uncertain. This CDR3 region has 15 residues. Germline V gene data show CDR1 as LGHDT and CDR2 as YNNKEL (reference sequence). The V and J ends lost 1 base and 0 bases respectively, with 9 bases between them. CDR3 amino acids: CASSQGPSLNTEAFF. In nucleotides, the CDR3 is TGTGCCAGCAGCCAAGGTCCATCTTTGAACACTGAAGCTTTCTTT.

This clone was seen only once. V gene TRBV3-1 (or the pseudogene TRBV3-2) combines with J gene TRBJ2-7, with 10 bases identical to TRBD2. CDR3 size: 20 residues. Germline V gives CDR1 LGHDT, CDR2 YNNKEL (reference sequence). V was pared by 0 bases and J by 1 base, with 15 bases of the junction left unmatched. The CDR3 region is CASSQDRLTLLAGLSYEQYF. CDR3 nucleotides: TGTGCCAGCAGCCAAGACCGTCTGACACTACTAGCGGGGTTGTCCTACGAGCAGTACTTC.

This sequence joins TRBV10-2 and TRBJ1-2, with 8 bases that match TRBD1. From germline, CDR1 is WSHSY and CDR2 SAAADI. The CDR3 has 16 residues. V lost 8 bases to trimming and J lost 0 bases; unmatched junction nucleotides: 11. This chain's CDR3 is CASSYRGRPSNYGYTF. The CDR3 DNA is TGCGCCAGCTCGTACAGGGGGAGGCCCTCTAACTATGGCTACACCTTC.

The V call is TRBV18, the J call TRBJ2-2; TRBD1 matches at 7 bases. The CDR3 length is 15 residues. CDR1 and CDR2 from the germline V gene are KGHSH and LQKENI. J lost 2 bases, V lost 2 bases, and 2 bases had no gene match. DNA of the CDR3: TGTGCCAGCTCACCAGGGACAGCAAACACCGGGGAGCTGTTTTTT. Translated: CASSPGTANTGELFF.

This clone showed up just a few times. The chain employs TRBV6-5 and TRBJ1-2, with D possibly being TRBD1 (5 bases). This CDR3 comprises 14 residues. Germline CDR1 MNHEY, CDR2 SVGAGI. V was pared by 6 bases and J by 3 bases, with 14 bases between. CDR3 residues: CASRPGTSYYGYTF. The CDR3 nucleotides read TGTGCCAGCAGGCCCGGGACGTCTTACTATGGCTACACCTTC.

V and J are TRBV2 and TRBJ2-2, with TRBD1 matching 7 bases. V dropped 8 bases and J dropped 0; count of bases not matched to a gene: 6. The CDR3 has 15 residues. CDR1 and CDR2 from the germline V gene are SNHLY and FYNNEI. CDR3 sequence reads: CASGDSPANTGELFF. The CDR3 DNA is TGTGCCAGCGGGGACAGCCCAGCGAACACCGGGGAGCTGTTTTTT.

The rearrangement links TRBV30 to TRBJ1-1; 7 nucleotides align to TRBD1. CDR3 length equals 12 residues. Losses at the gene ends were 5 bases for V and 4 bases for J; bases not matched to a gene: 4. Germline-derived CDR1 and CDR2 are GTSNPN and SVGIG (reference sequence). CDR3 nucleotides: TGTGCCTGGGGACGGACAGGCACTGAAGCTTTCTTT. This gives the protein CAWGRTGTEAFF.

V and J are TRBV5-1 and TRBJ1-1, with D possibly TRBD1 on 5 matching bases. The CDR3 totals 14 residues. Trimming shortened V by 7 bases and J by 4 bases, and 17 bases separated the two germline ends. Germline V gene data show CDR1 as SGHRS and CDR2 as YFSETQ. CDR3 in DNA: TGCGCCAGCGGGCCGACAGCCGGGAGCACTGAAGCTTTCTTT. It is translated as CASGPTAGSTEAFF. Combining the CDR3 with reference TRBV5-1 and TRBJ1-1 gives the whole variable domain KAGVTQTPRYLIKTRGQQVTLSCSPISGHRSVSWYQQTPGQGLQFLFEYFSETQRNKGNFPGRFSGRQFSNSRSEMNVSTLELGDSALYLCASGPTAGSTEAFFGQGTRLTVV.

This clone was counted between two and nine times. The chain uses TRBV29-1 and TRBJ1-2; D not certain. Germline V gene data show CDR1 as SQVTM and CDR2 as ANQGSEA. CDR3 length: 14 amino acids. Between the trimmed V and J ends, which lost 6 bases and 0 bases, there was a span of 14 bases. DNA of the CDR3: TGCAGCGTCGGCGGTAGGCAGTCTAACTATGGCTACACCTTC. Its protein product is CSVGGRQSNYGYTF.

V usage is TRBV3-1 (or the pseudogene TRBV3-2) and J usage is TRBJ1-1, with 7 nucleotides matching TRBD1. The CDR3 extends over 15 amino acids. The trim removed 3 bases at V and 0 bases at J, leaving 4 bases unmatched. The germline V gene has CDR1 LGHDT and CDR2 YNNKEL (reference sequence). The CDR3 here is CASSQATGMNTEAFF. The CDR3 DNA reads TGTGCCAGCAGCCAGGCGACAGGGATGAACACTGAAGCTTTCTTT.

This chain connects TRBV6-5 to TRBJ2-4; D is ambiguous. CDR1 is MNHEY and CDR2 is SVGAGI in the germline V gene. The ends were cut back, 6 bases at V and 1 base at J, with 10 bases in the middle. CDR3 size: 14 residues. The CDR3 here is CASRPHGAKNIQYF. CDR3 DNA sequence: TGTGCCAGCAGACCCCATGGGGCCAAAAACATTCAGTACTTC.

This clone was seen just once. The rearrangement joins TRBV5-4 to TRBJ1-4; 8 bases map to TRBD1. Trimming took 2 bases from V and 3 from J; bases not matched to a gene: 0. Germline CDR1 is SGHNT and CDR2 is YYREEE (reference sequence). The CDR3 contains 14 residues. CDR3 residues: CASSLQGANEKLFF. As DNA, the CDR3 is TGTGCCAGCAGCTTACAGGGGGCTAATGAAAAACTGTTTTTT.

This clone was seen just once. The V gene is TRBV5-1, the J gene TRBJ1-1; D unclear. V was pared by 4 bases and J by 1 base, with 20 bases between. Germline CDR1 is SGHRS and CDR2 is YFSETQ. The CDR3 is 17 residues long. CDR3 nucleotides: TGCGCCAGCAGCCCCCGCTTGGAGGGTTGGGGGAACACTGAAGCTTTCTTT. Translation gives CASSPRLEGWGNTEAFF.

This clone was picked up one time. The V gene is TRBV19, the J gene TRBJ2-7, with D possibly matching TRBD2 (6 bases). In germline, CDR1 is LNHDA, CDR2 SQIVND (reference sequence). The CDR3 loop spans 13 amino acids. V was trimmed by 8 bases and J by 4 bases, leaving 15 bases between them. For the CDR3, the DNA is TGTGCCAGTGACCCGGGACTCTTTTACGAGCAGTACTTC. It specifies CASDPGLFYEQYF.

The chain uses TRBV7-9 and TRBJ2-5; 8 positions match TRBD1. J was trimmed by 4 bases and V by 0 bases; bases with no gene match: 1. Germline V gene lookup returns CDR1 SEHNR and CDR2 FQNEAQ (reference sequence). The CDR3 is 14 amino acids. The CDR3 DNA sequence: TGTGCCAGCAGCTTAGCTCAGGGGGCAGAGACCCAGTACTTC. It yields the protein CASSLAQGAETQYF.

V usage is TRBV30 and J usage is TRBJ2-7; 9 nucleotides agree with TRBD2. Per the germline V gene, CDR1 is GTSNPN and CDR2 is SVGIG (reference sequence). J lost 3 bases, V lost 4 bases, and 4 bases had no gene match. The CDR3 totals 13 residues. CDR3 bases: TGTGCCTGGACCAGCGGGAGGAACTACGAGCAGTACTTC. It specifies CAWTSGRNYEQYF.

The rearrangement uses TRBV28 and TRBJ1-1; D may be TRBD1 (5 bases). This CDR3 region has 14 residues. Trimming cost V 2 bases and J 5 bases, with 12 bases left between them. Germline V gives CDR1 MDHEN, CDR2 SYDVKM. The CDR3: CASSLKAGQTEAFF. CDR3 in DNA: TGTGCCAGCAGTTTAAAGGCAGGGCAAACTGAAGCTTTCTTT.

The table lists this clone with a few counts. The chain employs TRBV29-1 and TRBJ1-1; a possible D gene is TRBD1 (6 bases). The V and J ends lost 5 bases and 5 bases respectively, with 12 bases between them. This CDR3 spans 12 amino acids. Germline lookup yields CDR1 SQVTM and CDR2 ANQGSEA. The CDR3 region is CSVLKRGTEAFF. In nucleotides, the CDR3 is TGCAGCGTTCTTAAAAGGGGGACTGAAGCTTTCTTT.

V gene TRBV6-5 combines with J gene TRBJ2-5; 7 bases align to TRBD2. CDR3 length: 14 amino acids. The ends lost 0 bases at V and 5 bases at J; junction bases unmatched: 3. Per germline, CDR1 MNHEY and CDR2 SVGAGI. CDR3 DNA: TGTGCCAGCAGTTACTCGACGACTAGCGAGACCCAGTACTTC. This sequence encodes CASSYSTTSETQYF.

The gene calls are TRBV18 and TRBJ2-2; D assignment may be TRBD1 or TRBD2 (5 bases each). This CDR3 spans 17 amino acids. Germline lookup yields CDR1 KGHSH and CDR2 LQKENI. V lost 5 bases and J 1 base, leaving 17 bases between the germline ends. CDR3 sequence: CASSAPSGTVNTGELFF. The CDR3 region has the DNA TGTGCCAGCTCAGCCCCCTCCGGGACGGTGAACACCGGGGAGCTGTTTTTT.

The V call is TRBV11-2, the J call TRBJ1-6; no firm D call. CDR1 and CDR2 from the germline V gene are SGHAT and FQNNGV. The CDR3 runs 12 residues. Trimming removed 1 base at V and 14 bases at J, with 9 bases between. CDR3 protein: CASSLVNEALHF. The CDR3 region has the DNA TGTGCCAGCAGCTTAGTGAACGAAGCCCTCCACTTT.

J is TRBJ2-2 and V is TRBV5-1; D may match TRBD1 or TRBD2 (5 bases each). Germline V gene data show CDR1 as SGHRS and CDR2 as YFSETQ. The germline V and J ends were trimmed by 1 base and 7 bases, with 17 bases remaining between them. The CDR3 length is 16 residues. CDR3 DNA sequence: TGCGCCAGCAGCTTGCCGGGACCCAAGGCTATCGGGGAGCTGTTTTTT. Translated: CASSLPGPKAIGELFF.

V and J are TRBV7-9 and TRBJ2-5, with 9 bases lining up with TRBD1. Germline V CDR1 and CDR2: SEHNR, FQNEAQ (reference sequence). CDR3 length: 15 amino acids. After removal of 5 bases from V and 1 base from J, the junction contained 5 bases not matched to a gene. DNA for the CDR3: TGTGCCAGCAGCGGGGGACAGGGTCTCCAAGAGACCCAGTACTTC. It encodes CASSGGQGLQETQYF.

V and J are TRBV4-3 and TRBJ2-3, with a weak D call TRBD2 (10 bases). The CDR3 covers 16 residues. V lost 4 bases, J lost 3 bases, and 17 bases lay in between. Germline-derived CDR1 and CDR2 are LGHNA and YSLEER. CDR3 residues: CASSPGQGLATDTQYF. The CDR3, as DNA: TGCGCCAGCAGCCCGGGACAGGGACTAGCGACAGATACGCAGTATTTT.

This sequence joins TRBV7-2 and TRBJ2-5; 9 nucleotides line up with TRBD2. The CDR3 has 16 residues. V lost 4 bases to trimming and J lost 4 bases; unmatched junction nucleotides: 10. Germline assignment: CDR1 SGHTA and CDR2 FQGNSA. The CDR3 nucleotides are TGTGCCAGCAGCTCGTCCCCGGGACTAGCAGGAGAGACCCAGTACTTC. Encoded protein: CASSSSPGLAGETQYF.

V gene TRBV7-2 combines with J gene TRBJ2-1; D call uncertain. Between the trimmed V and J ends, which lost 8 bases and 9 bases, there was a span of 20 bases. Germline V lookup: CDR1 SGHTA, CDR2 FQGNSA. The CDR3 totals 14 residues. CDR3 nucleotides: TGTGCCAGCTCACTCCGGCCTGTCGACGGTGAGCAGTTCTTC. This gives the protein CASSLRPVDGEQFF.

This clone was observed a single time. The rearrangement uses TRBV5-1 and TRBJ2-1; 13 nucleotides align to TRBD2. CDR1 is SGHRS and CDR2 is YFSETQ in the germline V gene. The CDR3 is made up of 18 amino acids. V shed 2 bases and J 6 bases; nucleotides not matched to a gene: 11. The CDR3 loop is CASSLNPRTSGGSNEQFF. As DNA, the CDR3 is TGCGCCAGCAGCTTAAACCCACGGACTAGCGGGGGTTCCAATGAGCAGTTCTTC.

The V call is TRBV19, the J call TRBJ1-1; D uncertain. The CDR3 extends over 14 amino acids. Trimming took off 6 bases at V and 2 bases at J, with 13 bases between the two ends. CDR1 LNHDA and CDR2 SQIVND come from the germline V gene (reference sequence). CDR3 in amino acids: CASRIRSPNTEAFF. CDR3 nucleotide sequence: TGTGCCAGTAGGATAAGGTCACCCAACACTGAAGCTTTCTTT.

The chain combines TRBV5-6 with TRBJ2-6; unclear D gene. Germline lookup yields CDR1 SGHDT and CDR2 YYEEEE. The germline V and J ends were trimmed by 4 bases and 12 bases, with 11 bases remaining between them. The CDR3 is made up of 12 amino acids. CDR3 residues: CASSIRTPVLTF. The CDR3 DNA reads TGTGCCAGCAGCATTCGAACCCCCGTCCTGACTTTC.